What follows is one T cell receptor beta chain and its context. No cognate antigen has been identified for it. No quality values exist for individual bases; no much larger clone is one base distant. V gives up 5 bases and J gives up 3 bases, and the segment between their germline ends measures 13 bases. In the germline V gene, CDR1 corresponds to SGHAT and CDR2 to FQNNGV. The CDR3 covers 14 residues, taking in both the cysteine and the phenylalanine. The DNA shown is the 42-base CDR3, in frame from base 1. Focal radiation therapy combined with CTLA-4 blockade (ipilimumab) was tested in patients with chemo-refractory metastatic non-small-cell lung cancer. The data originate from a study of radiotherapy plus CTLA-4 blockade in lung cancer (dated by TCRdb to the late 2010s). The study in broad terms: Among enrolled patients, 15% to 20% had an objective response and approximately 30% reached disease control.

The library was obtained by the immunoSEQ multiplex PCR assay. TCRdb obtained this table from immuneACCESS and retained in-frame rearrangements with V and J assigned. These tables miss some clones; where compared with another copy, unresolved V genes account for less than half of the shortfall, and the remainder is unexplained. The sample includes some 30,000 clones, with roughly four fifths observed a single time. The leading ten clones occupy about 7.3% of the sample. Points the paper makes about the study in general: Increased serum interferon-beta after radiation, together with early dynamic changes in blood T cell clones, were reported to be the strongest predictors of response. After treatment with radiotherapy and ipilimumab, TCR clones that came from tumors expanded in the peripheral blood.

The sequence is built from TRBV11-2 and TRBJ1-2; D gene: possibly TRBD1, on 6 matching bases. This specimen was peripheral blood, taken from a patient treated with radiotherapy plus ipilimumab. This clonotype was obtained from a human donor with non-small cell lung cancer who had stable disease on radiotherapy plus ipilimumab. For the CDR3, the sequence is CASSRGRTDYGYTF. Here is the DNA: TGTGCCAGCAGCCGAGGTAGGACAGACTATGGCTACACCTTC.